This is a list of T cell receptor beta chains from one sample in a study of blood T cell repertoires in COVID-19. Only in-frame clones appear in the TCRdb table, and some are missing; sequencing was by immunoSEQ multiplex PCR. Found here are around 220,000 clones, about 90% of them singletons; the top ten hold roughly 16%. Sequenced input: PBMCs or T cells enriched from blood (not recorded which). The receptors were sampled from a man aged 25 to 45 who had been exposed to COVID-19. The CDR3 runs from the conserved cysteine through the conserved F or W. D genes are given only for firm matches. Some rows mark clone size as missing; the rest say once, few, many or name a class of expanded clone.

TRBJ2-2	TRBV19	NA	TRBD1	TGTGCCAGTAGTATCCGGGACAGAAACGGGGAGCTGTTTTTT	CASSIRDRNGELFF
TRBJ1-1	TRBV19	few	NA	TGTGCCAGTAGTACTCCGATGGGGCCAGGGGTGAACACTGAAGCTTTCTTT	CASSTPMGPGVNTEAFF
TRBJ2-2	TRBV3-1/TRBV3-2	NA	TRBD2	TGTGCCAGCAGCCAAGACTGGCGGGGGGGCGTCGGGGAGCTGTTTTTT	CASSQDWRGGVGELFF
TRBJ2-7	TRBV5-4	NA	NA	TGTGCCAGCAGATTGGACGGGTACGAGCAGTACTTC	CASRLDGYEQYF
TRBJ2-5	TRBV29-1	NA	NA	TGCAGCGTTGACAGGATCCAAGAGACCCAGTACTTC	CSVDRIQETQYF
TRBJ2-1	TRBV7-3	NA	NA	TGTGCCAGCGGTTTCAGGCTCCGGGGGGCTCGGTCCCACAATGAGCAGTTCTTC	CASGFRLRGARSHNEQFF
TRBJ2-1	TRBV25-1	NA	TRBD2	TGTGCCAGCAGTGTGTTTAGCGGGGGGGCCCTTGCCAATGAGCAGTTCTTC	CASSVFSGGALANEQFF
TRBJ2-2	TRBV20-1	NA	NA	TGCAGTGCTAGTTCGGCCGGGGAGCTGTTTTTT	CSASSAGELFF
TRBJ2-2	TRBV29-1	NA	NA	TGCAGCGTTCAGTCCCAGGGCGCCGGGGAGCTGTTTTTT	CSVQSQGAGELFF
TRBJ2-2	TRBV18	NA	TRBD2	TGTGCCAGCTCACCGCGACCGGGACTAGCGGGGGGCCACACCGGGGAGCTGTTTTTT	CASSPRPGLAGGHTGELFF
TRBJ2-5	TRBV2	NA	NA	TGTGCCAGCAAACCCTCCGGGGAGACCCAGTACTTC	CASKPSGETQYF
TRBJ2-3	TRBV6-5	NA	TRBD2	TGTGCCAGCAGTTGGGGAGGGGTTAGCACAGATACGCAGTATTTT	CASSWGGVSTDTQYF
TRBJ1-5	TRBV18	NA	NA	TGTGCCAGCTCGTCAGAGAGGAGGCAGCCCCAGCATTTT	CASSSERRQPQHF